This T cell receptor (beta chain) was captured in a study of OX40 agonist ivuxolimab in advanced cancers. This CDR3 contains 15 residues. The V gene lost 4 bases and the J gene lost 6 bases, with 18 bases spanning the gap. The germline CDR1 and CDR2 sequences are SGHTA and FQGNSA. Data came from immunoSEQ multiplex PCR; TCRdb stores just in-frame clones and leaves some out. The table lists 50,000 to 65,000 clones, about nine tenths of them singletons. The receptor comes from an adult with an advanced solid tumor such as melanoma, head and neck, liver or kidney cancer. The chain joins TRBV7-2 to TRBJ1-2; TRBD1 is a possible D gene (6 bases). This sample comprised CD4+ or CD8+ T cells sorted from blood, obtained in a trial of the OX40 agonist ivuxolimab. The CDR3 loop reads CASSYTYLNRDGYTF. The CDR3 nucleotides are TGTGCCAGCAGCTACACTTATTTAAACAGGGATGGCTACACCTTC.